This T cell receptor beta chain was sequenced during a study of response to subunit inactivated influenza vaccine. With V trimmed by 1 base and J by 3 bases, 3 bases remained unmatched. This CDR3 has 14 residues. This clonotype was observed many times. Using its own MiXCR run on the RT-PCR reads, TCRdb lists one record per CDR3 protein. In the table there are 550,000 to 650,000 distinct CDR3 sequences, 12% of which are singletons. V usage is TRBV12-3 or TRBV12-4 and J usage is TRBJ2-7, with TRBD1 identical over 7 bases. Sequences were derived from PBMCs from blood, sampled on the day of vaccination. This TCR came from a man aged 45-65 years who received an inactivated influenza vaccine. The CDR3 protein is CASSLVGTDYEQYF. CDR3 DNA sequence: TGTGCCAGCAGTTTAGTCGGGACAGACTACGAGCAGTACTTC.